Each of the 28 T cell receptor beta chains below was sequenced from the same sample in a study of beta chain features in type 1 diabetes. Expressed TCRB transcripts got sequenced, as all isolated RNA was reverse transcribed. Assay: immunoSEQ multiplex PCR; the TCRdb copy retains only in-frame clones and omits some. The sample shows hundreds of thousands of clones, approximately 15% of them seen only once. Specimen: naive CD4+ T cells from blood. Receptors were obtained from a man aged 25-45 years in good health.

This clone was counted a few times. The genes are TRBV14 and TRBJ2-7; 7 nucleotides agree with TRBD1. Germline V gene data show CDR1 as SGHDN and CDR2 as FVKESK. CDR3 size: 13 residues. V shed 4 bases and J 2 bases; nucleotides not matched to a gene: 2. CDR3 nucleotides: TGTGCCAGCAGCCCGACAGGGCCCTACGAGCAGTACTTC. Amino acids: CASSPTGPYEQYF.

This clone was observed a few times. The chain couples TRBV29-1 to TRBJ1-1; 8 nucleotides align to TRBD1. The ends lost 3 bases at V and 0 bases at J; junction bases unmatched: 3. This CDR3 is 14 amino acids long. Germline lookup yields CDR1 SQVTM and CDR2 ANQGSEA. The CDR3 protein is CSVDGQGMNTEAFF. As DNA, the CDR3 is TGCAGCGTTGATGGACAGGGTATGAACACTGAAGCTTTCTTT. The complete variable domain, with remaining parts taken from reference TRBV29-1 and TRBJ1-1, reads SAVISQKPSRDICQRGTSLTIQCQVDSQVTMMFWYRQQPGQSLTLIATANQGSEATYESGFVIDKFPISRPNLTFSTLTVSNMSPEDSSIYLCSVDGQGMNTEAFFGQGTRLTVV.

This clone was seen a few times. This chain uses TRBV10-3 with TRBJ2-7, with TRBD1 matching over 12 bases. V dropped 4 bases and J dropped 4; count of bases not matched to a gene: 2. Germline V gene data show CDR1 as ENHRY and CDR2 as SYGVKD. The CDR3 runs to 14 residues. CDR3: CAISAGQGAYEQYV. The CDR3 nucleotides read TGTGCCATCAGTGCGGGACAGGGGGCTTACGAGCAGTACGTC.

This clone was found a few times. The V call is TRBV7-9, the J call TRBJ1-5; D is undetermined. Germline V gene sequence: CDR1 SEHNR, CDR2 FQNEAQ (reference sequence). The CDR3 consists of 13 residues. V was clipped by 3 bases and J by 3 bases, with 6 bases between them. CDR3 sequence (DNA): TGTGCCAGCAGCTTTTCCTACAATCAGCCCCAGCATTTT. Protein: CASSFSYNQPQHF.

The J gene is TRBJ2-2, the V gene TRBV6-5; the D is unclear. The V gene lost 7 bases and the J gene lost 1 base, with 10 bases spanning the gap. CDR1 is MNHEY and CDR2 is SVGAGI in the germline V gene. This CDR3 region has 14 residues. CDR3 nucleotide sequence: TGTGCCAGCAATCAACACCGGAACACCGGGGAGCTGTTTTTT. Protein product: CASNQHRNTGELFF.

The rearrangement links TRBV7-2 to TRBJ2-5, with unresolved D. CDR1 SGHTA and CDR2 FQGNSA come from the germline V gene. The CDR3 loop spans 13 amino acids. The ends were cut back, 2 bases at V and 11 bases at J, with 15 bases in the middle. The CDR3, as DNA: TGTGCCAGCAGCTTACTGCGCCGGGTGTCACAGTACTTC. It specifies CASSLLRRVSQYF.

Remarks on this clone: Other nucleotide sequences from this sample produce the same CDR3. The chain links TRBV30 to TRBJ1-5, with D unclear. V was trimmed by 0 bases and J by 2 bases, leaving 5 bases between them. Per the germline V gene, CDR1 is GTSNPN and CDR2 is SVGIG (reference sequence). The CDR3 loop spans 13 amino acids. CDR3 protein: CAWSVSGNQPQHF. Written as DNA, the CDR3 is TGTGCCTGGAGTGTTAGTGGCAATCAGCCCCAGCATTTT.

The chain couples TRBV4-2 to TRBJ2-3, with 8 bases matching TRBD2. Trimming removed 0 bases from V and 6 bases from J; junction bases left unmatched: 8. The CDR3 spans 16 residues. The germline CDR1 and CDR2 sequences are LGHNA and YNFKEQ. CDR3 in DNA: TGTGCCAGCAGCCAAGATCGGAACGGGAGGGTGGATACGCAGTATTTT. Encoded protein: CASSQDRNGRVDTQYF.

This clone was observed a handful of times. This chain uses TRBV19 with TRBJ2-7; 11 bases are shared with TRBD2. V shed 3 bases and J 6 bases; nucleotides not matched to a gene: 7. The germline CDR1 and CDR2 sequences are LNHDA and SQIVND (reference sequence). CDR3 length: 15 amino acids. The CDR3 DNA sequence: TGTGCCAGTAGTATTCCGACTAGCGGGGCTTCCGAGCAGTACTTC. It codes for CASSIPTSGASEQYF.

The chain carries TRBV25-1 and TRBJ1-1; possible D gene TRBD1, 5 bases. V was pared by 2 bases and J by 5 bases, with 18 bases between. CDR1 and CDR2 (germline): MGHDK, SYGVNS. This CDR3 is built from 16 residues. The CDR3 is CASSELAHGGRTEAFF. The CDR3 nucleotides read TGTGCCAGCAGTGAACTAGCCCATGGGGGTAGGACTGAAGCTTTCTTT.

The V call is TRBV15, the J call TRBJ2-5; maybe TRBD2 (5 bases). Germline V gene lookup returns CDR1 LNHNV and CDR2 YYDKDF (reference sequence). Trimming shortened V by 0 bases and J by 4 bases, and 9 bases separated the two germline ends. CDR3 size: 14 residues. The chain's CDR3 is CATSRDPAGETQYF. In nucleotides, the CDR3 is TGTGCCACCAGCAGAGATCCTGCGGGAGAGACCCAGTACTTC.

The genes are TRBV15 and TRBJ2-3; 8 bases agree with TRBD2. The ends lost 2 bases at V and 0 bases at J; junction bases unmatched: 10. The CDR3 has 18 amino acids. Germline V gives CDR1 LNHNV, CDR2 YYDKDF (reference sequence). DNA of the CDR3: TGTGCCACCAGCAGAAGGGGAATTTCTAGCGGGAGCACAGATACGCAGTATTTT. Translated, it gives CATSRRGISSGSTDTQYF.

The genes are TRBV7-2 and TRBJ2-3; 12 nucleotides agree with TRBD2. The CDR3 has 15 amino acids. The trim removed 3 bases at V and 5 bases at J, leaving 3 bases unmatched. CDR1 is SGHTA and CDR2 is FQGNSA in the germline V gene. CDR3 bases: TGTGCCAGCAGCTTGACTAGCGGGGGTGTAGATACGCAGTATTTT. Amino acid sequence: CASSLTSGGVDTQYF.

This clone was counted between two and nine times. Here the CDR3 reads CASSVDPASPGELFF. CDR3 coding DNA: TGTGCCAGCAGCGTAGATCCTGCGAGCCCCGGGGAGCTGTTTTTT. V is TRBV9 and J is TRBJ2-2, with D unclear. The germline CDR1 and CDR2 sequences are SGDLS and YYNGEE. The CDR3 spans 15 residues. V lost 0 bases to trimming and J lost 6 bases, with 12 bases between them.

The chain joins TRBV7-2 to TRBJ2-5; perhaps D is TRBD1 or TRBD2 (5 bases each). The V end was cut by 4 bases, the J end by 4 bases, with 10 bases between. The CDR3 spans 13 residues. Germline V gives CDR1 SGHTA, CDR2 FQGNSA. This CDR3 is CASSYYGGETQYF. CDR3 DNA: TGTGCCAGCAGCTACTATGGGGGAGAGACCCAGTACTTC.

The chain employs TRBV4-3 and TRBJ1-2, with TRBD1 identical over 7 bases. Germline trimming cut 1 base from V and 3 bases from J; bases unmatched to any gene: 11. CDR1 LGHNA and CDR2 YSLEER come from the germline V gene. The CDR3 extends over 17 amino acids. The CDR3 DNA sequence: TGCGCCAGCAGCCAAGCTTGGGGGACAGCCGAAGACTATGGCTACACCTTC. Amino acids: CASSQAWGTAEDYGYTF.

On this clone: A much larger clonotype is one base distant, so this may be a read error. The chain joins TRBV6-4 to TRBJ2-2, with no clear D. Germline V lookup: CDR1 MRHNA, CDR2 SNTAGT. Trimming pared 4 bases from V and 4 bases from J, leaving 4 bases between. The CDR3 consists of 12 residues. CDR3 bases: TGTGCCAGCAGTGTAGGCACCGGGGAGCTGTTTTTT. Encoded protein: CASSVGTGELFF.

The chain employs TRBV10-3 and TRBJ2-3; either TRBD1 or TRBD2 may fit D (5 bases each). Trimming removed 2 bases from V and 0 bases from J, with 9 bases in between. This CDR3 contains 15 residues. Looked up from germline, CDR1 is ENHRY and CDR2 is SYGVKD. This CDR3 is CAISEGDGSTDTQYF. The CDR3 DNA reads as TGTGCCATCAGTGAGGGGGACGGAAGCACAGATACGCAGTATTTT.

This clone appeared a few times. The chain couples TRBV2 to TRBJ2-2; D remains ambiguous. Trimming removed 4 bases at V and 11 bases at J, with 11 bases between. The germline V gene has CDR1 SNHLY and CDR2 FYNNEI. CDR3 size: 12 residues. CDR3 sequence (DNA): TGTGCCAGCAGTGCTTATGTCGCAGAGCTGTTTTTT. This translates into CASSAYVAELFF.

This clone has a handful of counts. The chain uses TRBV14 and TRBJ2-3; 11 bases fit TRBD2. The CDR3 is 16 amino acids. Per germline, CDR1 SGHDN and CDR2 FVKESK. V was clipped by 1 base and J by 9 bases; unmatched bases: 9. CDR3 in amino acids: CASSQGLAGTSWTQYF. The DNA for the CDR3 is TGTGCCAGCAGCCAAGGACTAGCGGGAACGTCGTGGACGCAGTATTTT.

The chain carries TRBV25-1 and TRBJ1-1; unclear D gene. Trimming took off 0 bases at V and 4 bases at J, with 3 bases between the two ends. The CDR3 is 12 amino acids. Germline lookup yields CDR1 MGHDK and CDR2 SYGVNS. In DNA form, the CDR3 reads TGTGCCAGCAGTGAATACAGCACTGAAGCTTTCTTT. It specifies CASSEYSTEAFF.

The CDR3 DNA follows: TGTGCCTGGAGTGGCGGCGGGAGGCTTTACAATGAGCAGTTCTTC. Translating it yields CAWSGGGRLYNEQFF. This chain joins TRBV30 and TRBJ2-1, with 8 bases aligning to TRBD2. The CDR3 is 15 residues long. CDR1 GTSNPN and CDR2 SVGIG come from the germline V gene (reference sequence). After removal of 1 base from V and 4 bases from J, the junction contained 6 bases not matched to a gene.

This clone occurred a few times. The CDR3 DNA follows: TGCGCCAGCAGCGTAGGTTTTCAAGTTTCGGACAATGAGCAGTTCTTC. Protein: CASSVGFQVSDNEQFF. The chain is built from TRBV4-3 and TRBJ2-1; no clear D gene. The ends were cut back, 5 bases at V and 5 bases at J, with 19 bases in the middle. This CDR3 contains 16 residues. Germline V lookup: CDR1 LGHNA, CDR2 YSLEER.

DNA of the CDR3: TGTGCCAGCTCACCGAAGACAGGGGGAGTCGAGCAGTACGTC. As protein: CASSPKTGGVEQYV. The chain carries TRBV18 and TRBJ2-7; 9 bases match TRBD1. Germline CDR1 reads KGHSH; CDR2 reads LQKENI. The CDR3 contains 14 residues. Trimming took 3 bases from V and 6 from J; bases not matched to a gene: 6.

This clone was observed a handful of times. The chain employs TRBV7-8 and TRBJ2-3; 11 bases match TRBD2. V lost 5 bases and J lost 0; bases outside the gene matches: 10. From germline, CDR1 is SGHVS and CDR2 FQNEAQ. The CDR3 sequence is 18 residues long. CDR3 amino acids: CASSPGTSGIPSTDTQYF. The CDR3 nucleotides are TGTGCCAGCAGCCCCGGGACTAGCGGCATCCCTAGCACAGATACGCAGTATTTT.

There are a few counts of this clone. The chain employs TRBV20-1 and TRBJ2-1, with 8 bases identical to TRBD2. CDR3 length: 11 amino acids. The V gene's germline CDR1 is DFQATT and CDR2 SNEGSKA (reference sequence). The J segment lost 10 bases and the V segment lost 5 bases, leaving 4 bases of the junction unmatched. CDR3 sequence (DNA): TGCAGTGCTGCGACTAGCGAGGAGCAGTTCTTC. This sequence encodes CSAATSEEQFF.

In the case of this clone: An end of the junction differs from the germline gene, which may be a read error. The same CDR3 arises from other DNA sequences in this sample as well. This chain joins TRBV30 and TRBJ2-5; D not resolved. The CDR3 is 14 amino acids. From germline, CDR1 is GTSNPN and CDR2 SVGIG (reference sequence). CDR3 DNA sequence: TGTGCCTGGAGACAAAAAGGTGGTAAAGAGACCCAATACTTC. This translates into CAWRQKGGKETQYF.

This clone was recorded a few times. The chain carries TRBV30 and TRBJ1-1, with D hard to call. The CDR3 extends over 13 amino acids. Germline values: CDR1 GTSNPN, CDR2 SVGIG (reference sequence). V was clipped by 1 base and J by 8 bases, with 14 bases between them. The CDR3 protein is CAWSGRAQKEAFF. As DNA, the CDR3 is TGTGCCTGGAGTGGAAGGGCCCAAAAGGAAGCTTTCTTT.